This T cell receptor beta chain was retrieved from a study of blood T cell repertoires in COVID-19. Original methodology: Reference gene primer amplification gave nucleated cell count estimates. Sequencing used immunoSEQ multiplex PCR; TCRdb keeps in-frame clones, though not all of them. The DNA was the basis for D and trimming; V, J and clone size are from that table. This sample has approximately 400,000 clones, with approximately 88% found just once. This CDR3 comprises 15 residues. CDR1 and CDR2 (germline): MNHEY, SMNVEV (reference sequence). J was trimmed by 7 bases and V by 3 bases; bases with no gene match: 7.

The receptor comes from a man between 35 and 55 years old with acute or convalescent COVID-19. V and J are TRBV27 and TRBJ2-7; 12 nucleotides match TRBD2. The sequenced sample consisted of peripheral blood. The CDR3 loop reads CASSFSRLAGVEQYF. The CDR3 region has the DNA TGTGCCAGCAGTTTCTCAAGACTAGCGGGAGTGGAGCAGTACTTC.